These 29 T cell receptor beta chains share one sample of origin, sequenced in a study of response to subunit inactivated influenza vaccine. TCRdb re-derived calls from the RT-PCR reads in MiXCR, one entry per CDR3 protein. The table shows roughly 500,000 distinct CDR3 sequences, with approximately 15% occurring only once. Sequenced material: CD4+ T cells sorted from PBMCs, taken less than 30 months after vaccination. These receptors originate from a man between 50 and 69 years old who received an inactivated influenza vaccine.

This clonotype was observed many times. The chain carries TRBV20-1 and TRBJ1-2; D remains unclear. Per germline, CDR1 DFQATT and CDR2 SNEGSKA (reference sequence). V lost 6 bases to trimming and J lost 0 bases, with 11 bases between them. This CDR3 comprises 13 residues. CDR3 sequence reads: CSAKGGTNYGYTF. The DNA of the CDR3 is TGCAGTGCCAAAGGAGGTACTAACTATGGCTACACCTTC.

This clonotype appeared a few times. The chain joins TRBV6-5 to TRBJ2-5, with D possibly TRBD1 on 5 matching bases. Germline V lookup: CDR1 MNHEY, CDR2 SVGAGI. V was clipped by 0 bases and J by 2 bases, with 7 bases between them. The CDR3 is made up of 14 amino acids. DNA of the CDR3: TGTGCCAGCAGTTACTCTGGGGCGCAAGAGACCCAGTACTTC. Translating gives CASSYSGAQETQYF.

V and J are TRBV29-1 and TRBJ2-5; D may match TRBD1 or TRBD2 (5 bases each). V was clipped by 5 bases and J by 1 base, with 17 bases between them. Looked up from germline, CDR1 is SQVTM and CDR2 is ANQGSEA. This CDR3 has 15 amino acids. Here the CDR3 DNA reads TGCAGCGTTAGGGAATCCGGGGCCCGCCAAGAGACCCAGTACTTC. This sequence encodes CSVRESGARQETQYF.

This clonotype was seen more than once but under ten times. The CDR3 sequence: CASSLEGGTNHEQYF. DNA of the CDR3: TGTGCCAGCAGTTTAGAAGGGGGAACTAACCACGAGCAGTACTTC. V and J are TRBV12-3 or TRBV12-4 and TRBJ2-7; D is possibly TRBD1 (6 bases). The length of the CDR3 is 15 residues. V lost 1 base to trimming and J lost 5 bases, with 15 bases between them.

This clonotype was counted only a few times. The V call is TRBV29-1, the J call TRBJ1-4; D gene unclear. This CDR3 is built from 11 residues. V lost 6 bases to trimming and J lost 5 bases, with 7 bases between them. CDR1 and CDR2 (germline): SQVTM, ANQGSEA. This chain's CDR3 is CSVRKNEKLFF. CDR3 DNA: TGCAGCGTCCGGAAGAATGAAAAACTGTTTTTT.

The chain has TRBV5-1 and TRBJ1-1; tentative D call: TRBD1 (6 bases). CDR1 SGHRS and CDR2 YFSETQ come from the germline V gene. The CDR3 spans 15 residues. Trimming pared 0 bases from V and 4 bases from J, leaving 13 bases between. The CDR3 DNA reads TGCGCCAGCAGCTTGGGGACAGATCGGCCCACTGAAGCTTTCTTT. It is translated as CASSLGTDRPTEAFF.

The sample holds a few counts of this clonotype. The V gene is TRBV7-9, the J gene TRBJ2-3; 14 positions match TRBD2. This CDR3 has 15 residues. Unmatched junction bases numbered 6, after V lost 3 bases and J lost 10 bases. The germline gives CDR1 SEHNR, CDR2 FQNEAQ (reference sequence). The CDR3 sequence is CASSLGTSGSSAQYF. The CDR3 DNA reads TGTGCCAGCAGCTTGGGGACTAGCGGGAGTTCCGCGCAGTATTTT.

This clonotype was found many times. This chain uses TRBV28 with TRBJ1-1; D unclear. The germline V gene has CDR1 MDHEN and CDR2 SYDVKM. The germline V and J ends were trimmed by 3 bases and 5 bases, with 7 bases remaining between them. The CDR3 is made up of 12 amino acids. The CDR3 protein is CASSFIRTEAFF. The CDR3 coding sequence is TGTGCCAGCAGTTTTATCCGAACTGAAGCTTTCTTT.

In this sample, this clonotype turned up a few times. V usage is TRBV6-2 or TRBV6-3 and J usage is TRBJ2-7; 10 positions match TRBD2. The trim removed 6 bases at V and 6 bases at J, leaving 5 bases unmatched. This CDR3 has 13 residues. Germline loops: CDR1 MNHEY, CDR2 SVGEGT. The chain's CDR3 is CASSPRLAGEQYF. The CDR3 nucleotides read TGTGCCAGCAGCCCTAGACTAGCGGGCGAGCAGTACTTC.

At least ten counts were recorded for this clonotype. The V gene is TRBV27, the J gene TRBJ2-1; D is undetermined. Trimming cost V 3 bases and J 7 bases, with 16 bases left between them. Germline CDR1 reads MNHEY; CDR2 reads SMNVEV (reference sequence). This CDR3 region has 15 residues. CDR3 nucleotides: TGTGCCAGCAGTTTCGGTTGGGTAGGGTTGAATGAGCAGTTCTTC. Protein: CASSFGWVGLNEQFF.

This clonotype was seen a handful of times. This chain uses TRBV12-3 or TRBV12-4 with TRBJ2-4, with D possibly matching TRBD1 (6 bases). V was pared by 4 bases and J by 1 base, with 8 bases between. The length of the CDR3 is 14 residues. CDR3 sequence (DNA): TGTGCCAGCAGTTCTGACAGGGCCAAAAACATTCAGTACTTC. It encodes CASSSDRAKNIQYF.

This clonotype was observed a handful of times. The V gene is TRBV5-6, the J gene TRBJ2-2; 11 nucleotides align to TRBD1. This CDR3 spans 16 amino acids. After removal of 6 bases from V and 4 bases from J, the junction contained 8 bases not matched to a gene. CDR1 SGHDT and CDR2 YYEEEE come from the germline V gene. DNA of the CDR3: TGTGCCAGCACCCCAAAGGGGACAGGGGGCACCGGGGAGCTGTTTTTT. Its translation: CASTPKGTGGTGELFF.

For this clonotype: This could be a read error, since a much larger clone is one nucleotide away. This chain joins TRBV4-2 and TRBJ2-3; D gene ambiguous. The CDR3 contains 13 residues. Germline V gene data show CDR1 as LGHNA and CDR2 as YNFKEQ. The ends were cut back, 0 bases at V and 2 bases at J, with 3 bases in the middle. CDR3 bases: TGTGCCAGCAGCCAAGACCACACAGATACGCAGTATTTT. Translation gives CASSQDHTDTQYF.

The rearrangement joins TRBV6-4 to TRBJ2-2; perhaps D is TRBD1 or TRBD2 (5 bases each). The germline CDR1 and CDR2 sequences are MRHNA and SNTAGT. The CDR3 has 15 amino acids. Trimming pared 5 bases from V and 1 base from J, leaving 11 bases between. CDR3 region: CASSTGTGNTGELFF. The CDR3 region has the DNA TGTGCCAGCAGTACCGGGACGGGGAACACCGGGGAGCTGTTTTTT.

A word on this clonotype: At one end the junction does not follow the germline gene, possibly because of a read error. This chain joins TRBV28 and TRBJ1-5; D possibly corresponds to TRBD1 (5 bases). Germline CDR1 and CDR2: MDHEN and SYDVKM. The CDR3 runs 15 residues. The CDR3 DNA follows: TGTGCCGGCAGTTTTTCAGGGAATGGCAATCAGCCCCAGCATTTT. This encodes CAGSFSGNGNQPQHF. The full variable domain, its missing parts supplied by reference TRBV28 and TRBJ1-5, is DVKVTQSSRYLVKRTGEKVFLECVQDMDHENMFWYRQDPGLGLRLIYFSYDVKMKEKGDIPEGYSVSREKKERFSLILESASTNQTSMYLCAGSFSGNGNQPQHFGDGTRLSIL.

V gene TRBV3-1 combines with J gene TRBJ2-7, with D perhaps TRBD1 (6 bases). Germline lookup yields CDR1 LGHDT and CDR2 YNNKEL (reference sequence). V lost 0 bases and J 1 base, leaving 10 bases between the germline ends. The CDR3 has 15 amino acids. CDR3 bases: TGTGCCAGCAGCCAAGAGGGCCAGGGGTCCTACGAGCAGTACTTC. This encodes CASSQEGQGSYEQYF.

The chain couples TRBV10-3 to TRBJ2-2, with 7 bases identical to TRBD2. The CDR3 runs to 13 residues. The germline gives CDR1 ENHRY, CDR2 SYGVKD. The DNA for the CDR3 is TGTGCTTCCACTAGCGTAGACACCGGGGAGCTGTTTTTT. Residues: CASTSVDTGELFF.

This clonotype turned up a few times. The genes are TRBV12-3 or TRBV12-4 and TRBJ2-4, with TRBD1 matching 9 bases. The CDR3 runs 13 residues. With V trimmed by 6 bases and J by 5 bases, 2 bases remained unmatched. CDR3 amino acids: CASRGTGQNIQYF. The CDR3 region has the DNA TGTGCCAGCAGGGGGACAGGGCAAAACATTCAGTACTTC.

This clonotype was seen a handful of times. The chain links TRBV20-1 to TRBJ1-5; the match to TRBD1 covers 8 bases. The CDR3 is 16 amino acids. Unmatched junction bases numbered 11, after V lost 5 bases and J lost 2 bases. Germline V gene lookup returns CDR1 DFQATT and CDR2 SNEGSKA (reference sequence). As DNA, the CDR3 is TGCAGTGCTCGTAGACAGGGGAGCTCGGGCAATCAGCCCCAGCATTTT. Encoded protein: CSARRQGSSGNQPQHF.

This clonotype was counted a few times. The chain is built from TRBV7-2 and TRBJ2-1; D might be TRBD1 or TRBD2, each matching 5 bases. Germline V gene data show CDR1 as SGHTA and CDR2 as FQGNSA. V was trimmed by 4 bases and J by 10 bases, leaving 14 bases between them. There are 13 residues in the CDR3. CDR3 in amino acids: CASSSLGAWEQFF. For the CDR3, the DNA is TGTGCCAGCAGCTCACTAGGGGCCTGGGAGCAGTTCTTC.

This chain uses TRBV20-1 with TRBJ1-6, with D maybe TRBD1 (5 bases). V shed 0 bases and J shed 14 bases, with 14 bases lying between them. The V gene's germline CDR1 is DFQATT and CDR2 SNEGSKA (reference sequence). The CDR3 spans 13 residues. The CDR3 is CSARDSGGMALHF. The CDR3 DNA sequence: TGCAGTGCTAGAGATTCGGGGGGGATGGCCCTCCACTTT.

The chain combines TRBV12-3 or TRBV12-4 with TRBJ1-5, with TRBD1 identical over 7 bases. V was pared by 5 bases and J by 6 bases, with 10 bases of the junction left unmatched. The CDR3 covers 15 residues. The CDR3 spells CASSPAGGTGQPQHF. Written as DNA, the CDR3 is TGTGCCAGCAGTCCAGCAGGGGGAACGGGTCAGCCCCAGCATTTT.

This clonotype has only a few counts. This sequence joins TRBV7-9 and TRBJ1-1, with D hard to call. The length of the CDR3 is 15 residues. The germline V gene encodes CDR1 SEHNR and CDR2 FQNEAQ (reference sequence). V lost 5 bases, J lost 2 bases, and 15 bases lay in between. The CDR3, as DNA: TGTGCCAGCAGCGAGGCGGCCACGGCAAACACTGAAGCTTTCTTT. Protein sequence: CASSEAATANTEAFF.

This clonotype was counted only a few times. V is TRBV4-2 and J is TRBJ2-7; D perhaps matches TRBD1 (5 bases). This CDR3 comprises 14 residues. CDR1 LGHNA and CDR2 YNFKEQ come from the germline V gene. Trimming pared 0 bases from V and 5 bases from J, leaving 11 bases between. Here the CDR3 DNA reads TGTGCCAGCAGCCAAGACAGGGTGGGTGACGAGCAGTACTTC. Translated: CASSQDRVGDEQYF.

This clonotype was picked up many times. The V gene is TRBV2, the J gene TRBJ1-4; D may be TRBD1 (6 bases). The ends were cut back, 10 bases at V and 5 bases at J, with 20 bases in the middle. The CDR3 loop spans 15 amino acids. Germline V gives CDR1 SNHLY, CDR2 FYNNEI. Written as DNA, the CDR3 is TGTGCCACTAGTCCGCTGACAGGCGAGAATGAAAAACTGTTTTTT. Translated, it gives CATSPLTGENEKLFF. The entire variable domain, with the rest obtained from reference TRBV2 and TRBJ1-4, is as follows: EPEVTQTPSHQVTQMGQEVILRCVPISNHLYFYWYRQILGQKVEFLVSFYNNEISEKSEIFDDQFSVERPDGSNFTLKIRSTKLEDSAMYFCATSPLTGENEKLFFGSGTQLSVL.

This chain connects TRBV6-4 to TRBJ2-1; 7 positions agree with TRBD1. V was pared by 5 bases and J by 5 bases, with 6 bases of the junction left unmatched. The CDR3 totals 14 residues. Germline assignment: CDR1 MRHNA and CDR2 SNTAGT. The CDR3 region is CASSSDRENNEQFF. Here the CDR3 DNA reads TGTGCCAGCAGTTCTGACAGGGAGAACAATGAGCAGTTCTTC.

The J gene is TRBJ2-5, the V gene TRBV15, with D perhaps TRBD2 (5 bases). Germline lookup yields CDR1 LNHNV and CDR2 YYDKDF (reference sequence). V was clipped by 0 bases and J by 8 bases, with 10 bases between them. This CDR3 contains 13 residues. The CDR3 protein is CATSRDLRETQYF. The CDR3 nucleotides read TGTGCCACCAGCAGAGATTTGAGGGAAACCCAGTACTTC.

This clonotype was seen more than once but under ten times. The rearrangement joins TRBV19 to TRBJ2-1; 7 bases line up with TRBD2. With 5 bases clipped from V and 6 bases from J, the junction kept 13 bases outside the gene matches. CDR1 LNHDA and CDR2 SQIVND come from the germline V gene (reference sequence). The CDR3 runs 16 residues. The CDR3 coding sequence is TGTGCCAGTAGTCCCTTAGGGAGGGGTCTAATCAATGAGCAGTTCTTC. Protein product: CASSPLGRGLINEQFF.

The chain couples TRBV12-3 or TRBV12-4 to TRBJ1-5; TRBD1 matches at 9 bases. The V segment lost 5 bases and the J segment 6 bases; nucleotides outside the gene matches: 8. This CDR3 spans 15 amino acids. The CDR3 sequence: CASSRDRATAQPQHF. CDR3 bases: TGTGCCAGCAGTAGGGACAGGGCGACGGCTCAGCCCCAGCATTTT.